Listed below are T cell receptor beta chains from one sample, sequenced in a study of a mutant IDH1 vaccine in newly diagnosed glioma. TCRdb keeps only in-frame clones here, not all; method: immunoSEQ multiplex PCR. The data show 60,000 to 65,000 clones, 75% to 90% seen once. No antigen has been identified for these receptors. This specimen was PBMCs, taken from a glioma patient whose treatment included an IDH1 peptide vaccine. These TCRs come from a man younger than 45 with glioma. The CDR3 runs from the conserved cysteine through the conserved F or W. A D gene is named only where the DNA matches it firmly. A row's size may be missing; if present it is once, few, many or a size class.

cdr3_aa	cdr3_nt	clone_size	v_call	j_call	d_call
CASSRIAGIGSNEQFF	TGTGCCAGCAGCCGAATAGCGGGGATCGGGAGTAATGAGCAGTTCTTC	-	TRBV7-2	TRBJ2-1	TRBD2
CASTRGASGSREAFF	TGTGCCAGCACCAGAGGTGCCAGTGGATCTCGTGAAGCTTTCTTT	-	TRBV6-5	TRBJ1-1	-
CASSDSTGADTQYF	TGTGCCAGCAGTGACTCAACAGGGGCAGATACGCAGTATTTT	-	TRBV6-4	TRBJ2-3	TRBD1
CASSVEGAWRDEQFF	TGTGCCAGCAGCGTCGAGGGGGCTTGGAGGGATGAGCAGTTCTTC	-	TRBV9	TRBJ2-1	-
CASSLKPPVYSNQPQHF	TGTGCCAGCAGTCTAAAGCCGCCAGTCTATAGCAATCAGCCCCAGCATTTT	-	TRBV27	TRBJ1-5	-
CASGMGQGKSSYNSPLHF	TGTGCTAGTGGTATGGGACAGGGGAAGAGCTCCTATAATTCACCCCTCCACTTT	-	TRBV12-5	TRBJ1-6	TRBD1
CASSPSGTGGANYGYTF	TGTGCCAGCAGCCCCTCCGGGACAGGGGGCGCCAATTATGGCTACACCTTC	-	TRBV9	TRBJ1-2	TRBD1
CASSPMTGSYEQYF	TGTGCCAGCAGCCCCATGACAGGCTCCTACGAGCAGTACTTC	-	TRBV4-2	TRBJ2-7	-
CAWRGDTNQPQHF	TGTGCCTGGAGGGGGGACACGAATCAGCCCCAGCATTTT	-	TRBV30	TRBJ1-5	-
CASDWSNQPQHF	TGTGCCAGTGACTGGAGCAATCAGCCCCAGCATTTT	-	TRBV6-1	TRBJ1-5	-
CASSQLPGQGARDGNTIYF	TGTGCCAGCAGCCAATTACCGGGACAGGGGGCAAGGGATGGAAACACCATATATTTT	-	TRBV14	TRBJ1-3	TRBD1
CASSLSSRNPTGELFF	TGCGCCAGCAGCTTGTCTAGCAGGAACCCCACCGGGGAGCTGTTTTTT	-	TRBV5-1	TRBJ2-2	-
CASSLNLRADYGYTF	TGCGCCAGCAGCTTAAATCTACGGGCGGACTATGGCTACACCTTC	-	TRBV5-1	TRBJ1-2	-
CASSLGAGGFETQYF	TGTGCCAGCAGCCTCGGGGCAGGGGGCTTTGAGACCCAGTACTTC	-	TRBV7-2	TRBJ2-5	TRBD1
CASSVASGGQNEQFF	TGTGCCAGCAGTGTGGCTAGCGGGGGGCAGAATGAGCAGTTCTTC	-	TRBV6-4	TRBJ2-1	TRBD2
CASSLPPDSIPRTQYF	TGTGCCAGCAGCTTGCCGCCGGACAGCATCCCGAGGACCCAGTACTTC	-	TRBV5-6	TRBJ2-5	-
CASGLGGREFYGYTF	TGTGCTAGTGGTTTGGGCGGCAGGGAGTTCTATGGCTACACCTTC	-	TRBV12-5	TRBJ1-2	-
CASSLVGETQYF	TGTGCCAGCAGCCTGGTAGGAGAGACCCAGTACTTC	few	TRBV28	TRBJ2-5	-
CASSDPRRTENTGELFF	TGTGCCAGCAGTGACCCCCGCCGGACAGAAAACACCGGGGAGCTGTTTTTT	-	TRBV2	TRBJ2-2	-
CASSPLQRPNTGELFF	TGCGCCAGCAGCCCCCTACAGCGTCCGAACACCGGGGAGCTGTTTTTT	-	TRBV4-1	TRBJ2-2	-
CASSLEQGGGARYTQYF	TGTGCCAGCAGCTTGGAGCAGGGCGGGGGGGCCAGGTATACGCAGTATTTT	-	TRBV5-4	TRBJ2-3	TRBD2
CATSRDWVGLVSTDTQYF	TGTGCCACCAGCAGAGATTGGGTTGGACTAGTCAGCACAGATACGCAGTATTTT	-	TRBV15	TRBJ2-3	TRBD2
CASSLYATNEKLFF	TGTGCCAGCAGCTTATATGCAACTAATGAAAAACTGTTTTTT	-	TRBV11-2	TRBJ1-4	-
CASSAASGGNTGELFF	TGTGCCAGCAGCGCCGCTAGCGGGGGGAACACCGGGGAGCTGTTTTTT	-	TRBV9	TRBJ2-2	TRBD2
CASSQDSGVQGRVEKLFF	TGTGCCAGCAGCCAAGATTCGGGGGTCCAGGGGCGGGTTGAAAAACTGTTTTTT	once	TRBV4-2	TRBJ1-4	-
CASSSGSAEQYF	TGTGCCAGCAGCTCCGGATCGGCCGAGCAGTACTTC	once	TRBV7-8	TRBJ2-7	-
CASSNSRRETQYF	TGTGCCAGCAGTAACTCTCGGAGAGAGACCCAGTACTTC	few	TRBV2	TRBJ2-5	-
CASSPRGLAGSEQYF	TGTGCCAGCAGCCCACGCGGACTAGCGGGTAGCGAGCAGTACTTC	-	TRBV5-4	TRBJ2-7	TRBD2
CASSLTTDTQYF	TGCGCCAGCAGCTTGACCACAGATACGCAGTATTTT	-	TRBV5-1	TRBJ2-3	-
CASSPEDTEAFF	TGTGCCAGCTCGCCGGAGGACACTGAAGCTTTCTTT	-	TRBV18	TRBJ1-1	-
CSVDRGHEQYF	TGCAGCGTTGACAGGGGCCACGAGCAGTACTTC	-	TRBV29-1	TRBJ2-7	-
CASSQEGGRGGNQPQHF	TGCGCCAGCAGCCAAGAAGGAGGACGGGGGGGGAATCAGCCCCAGCATTTT	once	TRBV4-1	TRBJ1-5	-
CASSVADSPYEQYF	TGTGCCAGCAGCGTGGCGGACAGCCCCTACGAGCAGTACTTC	-	TRBV27	TRBJ2-7	-
CASSIGTLNTEAFF	TGTGCCAGTAGTATTGGGACGCTGAACACTGAAGCTTTCTTT	-	TRBV19	TRBJ1-1	-
CASSESPTDTQYF	TGTGCCAGCAGCGAATCGCCAACTGATACGCAGTATTTT	-	TRBV9	TRBJ2-3	-
CSATGGLTQYF	TGCAGTGCGACAGGGGGACTAACCCAGTACTTC	-	TRBV20-1	TRBJ2-7	TRBD1
CASSTPTGGRYEQYF	TGTGCCAGCAGTACCCCTACAGGGGGCCGATACGAGCAGTACTTC	-	TRBV6-5	TRBJ2-7	TRBD1
CASSPSQGWETQYF	TGTGCCAGCTCACCATCACAGGGTTGGGAGACCCAGTACTTC	-	TRBV18	TRBJ2-5	-
CASSPGDRGRSPLHF	TGTGCCAGCTCACCAGGGGACAGGGGGAGATCACCCCTCCACTTT	-	TRBV18	TRBJ1-6	TRBD1
CASTQDRNLGREAFF	TGTGCCAGCACCCAGGACCGCAATCTCGGCAGGGAAGCTTTCTTT	-	TRBV7-9	TRBJ1-1	-
CASSPGQGIGYNEQFF	TGTGCCAGCAGCCCCGGACAGGGGATAGGTTACAATGAGCAGTTCTTC	-	TRBV5-4	TRBJ2-1	TRBD1
CASSLRQGQETQYF	TGCGCCAGCAGCTTGCGACAGGGACAAGAGACCCAGTACTTC	-	TRBV5-1	TRBJ2-5	TRBD1
CASSQDRGVYRGETQYF	TGTGCCAGCAGCCAAGATCGAGGAGTTTATCGAGGAGAGACCCAGTACTTC	-	TRBV14	TRBJ2-5	-
CASSDRGGRGGRPDTQYF	TGTGCCAGCAGTGATCGGGGTGGGCGGGGAGGCCGGCCAGATACGCAGTATTTT	-	TRBV25-1	TRBJ2-3	-
CATSSNSIRVAGSYNEQFF	TGTGCCACCAGCAGCAACTCGATTAGGGTAGCGGGGTCCTACAATGAGCAGTTCTTC	-	TRBV15	TRBJ2-1	TRBD2
CASSRGGTEAFF	TGTGCCAGCAGCCGGGGAGGCACTGAAGCTTTCTTT	few	TRBV11-3	TRBJ1-1	-
CASSLVLAYNEQFF	TGTGCCAGCAGCTTAGTTCTAGCCTACAATGAGCAGTTCTTC	-	TRBV7-2	TRBJ2-1	-
CASSLGRRAYEQYF	TGTGCCAGCAGCTTAGGCCGCAGGGCGTACGAGCAGTACTTC	-	TRBV13	TRBJ2-7	-
CASSFAGSAGNTIYF	TGTGCCAGTAGTTTCGCAGGCTCCGCAGGAAACACCATATATTTT	few	TRBV19	TRBJ1-3	-
CASSRPRGSYEQYF	TGTGCCAGCTCACGACCCAGGGGGAGCTACGAGCAGTACTTC	once	TRBV18	TRBJ2-7	TRBD1